A single sample gave rise to the 4 T cell receptor beta chains below, sequenced in a study of T cell responses to AZD1222 COVID-19 vaccine. The method was immunoSEQ multiplex PCR; TCRdb's version includes in-frame clones alone and lacks a portion of them. The table shows approximately 110,000 clones, with 70% to 90% occurring only once. Sequenced material: peripheral blood, taken on day 0 of AZD1222 vaccination. The source is an adult in good health.

This chain joins TRBV11-2 and TRBJ2-7, with D unclear. Trimming pared 0 bases from V and 4 bases from J, leaving 10 bases between. The germline CDR1 and CDR2 sequences are SGHAT and FQNNGV. There are 14 residues in the CDR3. This chain's CDR3 is CASSLDWRTYEQYF. The DNA of the CDR3 is TGTGCCAGCAGCTTAGATTGGCGTACTTACGAGCAGTACTTC.

The chain joins TRBV6-5 to TRBJ1-2; 11 nucleotides match TRBD1. V lost 4 bases and J lost 7; bases outside the gene matches: 11. The CDR3 spans 16 residues. CDR1 and CDR2 from the germline V gene are MNHEY and SVGAGI. For the CDR3, the DNA is TGTGCCAGCAGTTTTACTCGGACAGGGGGCTATCGTGGCTACACCTTC. Translated: CASSFTRTGGYRGYTF.

The rearrangement joins TRBV6-5 to TRBJ2-1, with 14 bases fitting TRBD2. The CDR3 sequence is 15 residues long. The germline V gene encodes CDR1 MNHEY and CDR2 SVGAGI. V trimming: 4 bases; J trimming: 9 bases; junction bases outside the gene matches: 5. The CDR3 region is CASSSGTSGSGEQFF. The CDR3 bases are TGTGCCAGCAGTTCCGGGACTAGCGGGAGTGGTGAGCAGTTCTTC.

J is TRBJ2-1 and V is TRBV6-1; no firm D call. Germline V gene data show CDR1 as MNHNS and CDR2 as SASEGT. Trimming took 3 bases from V and 4 from J, leaving 13 bases between them. The CDR3 runs to 15 residues. CDR3 region: CASSDESGRYNEQFF. For the CDR3, the DNA is TGTGCCAGCAGTGACGAGTCAGGCCGGTACAATGAGCAGTTCTTC.